Listed here are 13 T cell receptor beta chains from one sample, sequenced in a study of T cell responses to AZD1222 COVID-19 vaccine. Method: immunoSEQ multiplex PCR; TCRdb's copy keeps in-frame clones and lacks some. The sample shows roughly 190,000 clones, 85% to 95% of them seen only once. The sample here was peripheral blood, taken 28 days after the second dose of the MenACWY control vaccine. The receptors were gathered from an adult who received the MenACWY meningococcal vaccine as a control.

V gene TRBV7-3 combines with J gene TRBJ2-2; D is uncertain. The CDR3 runs to 12 residues. Germline V gives CDR1 SGHTA, CDR2 FQGTGA. Trimming removed 5 bases at V and 5 bases at J, with 6 bases between. CDR3 sequence reads: CASSPLTGELFF. As DNA, the CDR3 is TGTGCCAGCAGCCCCCTTACCGGGGAGCTGTTTTTT.

The chain links TRBV6-4 to TRBJ1-1; D not resolved. Trimming left V 7 bases short and J 5 bases short, with 14 bases between. This CDR3 has 13 amino acids. Germline assignment: CDR1 MRHNA and CDR2 SNTAGT. In DNA, the CDR3 is TGTGCCAGCACCAAGGGCCCGGGGACTGAAGCTTTCTTT. Translating it yields CASTKGPGTEAFF.

The V gene is TRBV29-1, the J gene TRBJ2-7; 7 bases align to TRBD1. The germline V gene has CDR1 SQVTM and CDR2 ANQGSEA. The CDR3 covers 12 residues. V lost 7 bases, J lost 2 bases, and 5 bases stayed unmatched. The CDR3 loop is CSARDSPYEQYF. As DNA, the CDR3 is TGCAGCGCTCGGGACAGTCCCTACGAGCAGTACTTC.

A single count supports this clone. V gene TRBV28 combines with J gene TRBJ1-2; 7 positions match TRBD1. V was pared by 5 bases and J by 3 bases, with 12 bases of the junction left unmatched. This CDR3 has 16 residues. From germline, CDR1 is MDHEN and CDR2 SYDVKM. The CDR3 spells CASSVEQGGGDYGYTF. In DNA form, the CDR3 reads TGTGCCAGCAGTGTAGAGCAAGGAGGGGGCGACTATGGCTACACCTTC.

The CDR3 DNA sequence: TGTGCCAGCAGTCTTCTTCTTTGGGGCTACACCTTC. Translating gives CASSLLLWGYTF. The chain is built from TRBV28 and TRBJ1-2; D unresolved. Trimming removed 5 bases from V and 8 bases from J, with 12 bases in between. The CDR3 sequence is 12 residues long. Germline CDR1 MDHEN, CDR2 SYDVKM.

The V call is TRBV21-1, the J call TRBJ1-3; the table's D call, TRBD1, was not checked against the DNA. TRBV21-1 has pseudogene status. The CDR3 covers 13 residues. The CDR3 protein is CASIYRAGNTIYF. Written as DNA, the CDR3 is TGTGCCAGCATCTACAGGGCTGGAAACACCATATATTTT.

The chain has TRBV29-1 and TRBJ1-3, with unresolved D. Trimming cost V 4 bases and J 0 bases, with 13 bases left between them. This CDR3 is built from 15 residues. CDR1 is SQVTM, CDR2 ANQGSEA, per germline. The CDR3 coding sequence is TGCAGCGTTGGATTCGGTATTAGCTCTGGAAACACCATATATTTT. Translation gives CSVGFGISSGNTIYF.

A remark on this clone: In the same sample, other DNA sequences code for this CDR3. The chain joins TRBV30 to TRBJ1-5; unclear D gene. This CDR3 has 13 amino acids. Trimming pared 2 bases from V and 1 base from J, leaving 6 bases between. The germline CDR1 and CDR2 sequences are GTSNPN and SVGIG (reference sequence). The CDR3 sequence is CAWSSGSNQPQHF. As DNA, the CDR3 is TGTGCCTGGAGTTCCGGGAGCAATCAGCCCCAGCATTTT.

The J gene is TRBJ1-1, the V gene TRBV6-5, with 7 bases identical to TRBD1. V gave up 4 bases and J gave up 2 bases; unmatched junction bases: 7. The CDR3 loop spans 15 amino acids. Per the germline V gene, CDR1 is MNHEY and CDR2 is SVGAGI. This CDR3 is CASSSGGTVNTEAFF. CDR3 nucleotides: TGTGCCAGCAGTTCCGGAGGGACAGTTAACACTGAAGCTTTCTTT.

This clone occurred once. This rearrangement joins TRBV4-2 to TRBJ2-7; 9 bases agree with TRBD2. V dropped 1 base and J dropped 3; count of bases not matched to a gene: 7. This CDR3 region has 16 residues. From germline, CDR1 is LGHNA and CDR2 YNFKEQ. The CDR3 sequence: CASSQVLGSGSYEQYF. The CDR3 bases are TGTGCCAGCAGCCAAGTCCTGGGTAGCGGGAGCTACGAGCAGTACTTC.

The rearrangement joins TRBV18 to TRBJ2-1; a possible D gene is TRBD1 (6 bases). Trimming took off 4 bases at V and 7 bases at J, with 20 bases between the two ends. CDR3 length equals 16 residues. CDR1 is KGHSH and CDR2 is LQKENI in the germline V gene. The CDR3 DNA is TGTGCCAGCTCACTCTTGCGTGGGGGCGAAGAAAATGAGCAGTTCTTC. The encoded protein is CASSLLRGGEENEQFF.

This clone was recorded only once. V gene TRBV5-1 combines with J gene TRBJ2-1; 7 positions match TRBD2. Per germline, CDR1 SGHRS and CDR2 YFSETQ. The CDR3 runs 15 residues. The trim removed 4 bases at V and 7 bases at J, leaving 11 bases unmatched. CDR3 sequence reads: CASSPPSGGLNEQFF. In DNA form, the CDR3 reads TGCGCCAGCAGCCCCCCCTCGGGAGGCCTTAATGAGCAGTTCTTC.

The chain recombines TRBV10-3 with TRBJ1-2, with D unclear. The ends were cut back, 2 bases at V and 2 bases at J, with 18 bases in the middle. CDR1 is ENHRY and CDR2 is SYGVKD in the germline V gene. This CDR3 comprises 17 residues. CDR3 DNA sequence: TGTGCCATCAGTGAGGCATACAACAGCCCGCAAAACTATGGCTACACCTTC. It encodes CAISEAYNSPQNYGYTF.